The clone carrying this T cell receptor (beta chain) showed up just a few times. As yet, its antigen is unknown. The data belong to a study of cytomegalovirus exposure and HLA in healthy donors. Whole-study context: HLA-typed donors contributed some 77 million unique TCRs, which were held in an early data release. Study outcomes and limitations: In all likelihood, a cluster of highly shared sequence variants was a sequencing artifact. Some public TCRs appeared in many individuals, while most sequences were rare.

Trimming removed 0 bases at V and 7 bases at J, with 16 bases between. The germline gives CDR1 LNHNV, CDR2 YYDKDF (reference sequence). CDR3 length: 15 amino acids. PCR was performed using 60 Vbeta and 13 Jbeta primers. Sequenced by immunoSEQ multiplex PCR; TCRdb stores in-frame clones only, minus some. The data contain 130,000 to 150,000 clones, 75% to 85% of them singletons. The TCR originated in a man aged 40-50 years in good health and CMV-seronegative. The sample consisted of PBMCs. The chain links TRBV15 to TRBJ2-7; tentatively, D is TRBD2 (5 bases). CDR3 DNA: TGTGCCACCAGCAGAGAATCCTTAGGACTCGGGGAGCAGTACTTC. Translation gives CATSRESLGLGEQYF.